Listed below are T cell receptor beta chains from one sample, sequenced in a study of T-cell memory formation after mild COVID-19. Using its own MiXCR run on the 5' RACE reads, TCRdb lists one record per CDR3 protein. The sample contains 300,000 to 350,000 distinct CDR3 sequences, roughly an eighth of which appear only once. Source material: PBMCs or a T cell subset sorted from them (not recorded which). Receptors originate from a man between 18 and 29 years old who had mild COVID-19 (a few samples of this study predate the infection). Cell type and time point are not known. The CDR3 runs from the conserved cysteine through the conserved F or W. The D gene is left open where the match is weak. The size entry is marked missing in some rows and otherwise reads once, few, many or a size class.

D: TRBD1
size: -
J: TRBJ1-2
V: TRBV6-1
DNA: TGTGCCAGCAGACCCACAGGGGTAGGCGGCTACACCTTC
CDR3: CASRPTGVGGYTF

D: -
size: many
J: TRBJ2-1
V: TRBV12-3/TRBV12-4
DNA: TGTGCCAGCAGTCATAGCGGAACAAGCTCCTACAATGAGCAGTTCTTC
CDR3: CASSHSGTSSYNEQFF

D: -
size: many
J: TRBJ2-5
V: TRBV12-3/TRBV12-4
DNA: TGTGCCAGCAGTTTGGGAACCACACAAAGAGAGACCCAGTACTTC
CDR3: CASSLGTTQRETQYF

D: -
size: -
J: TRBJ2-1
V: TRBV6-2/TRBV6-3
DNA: TGTGCCAGCAGTTATTACGGGGCCCAGAGCAATGAGCAGTTCTTC
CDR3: CASSYYGAQSNEQFF

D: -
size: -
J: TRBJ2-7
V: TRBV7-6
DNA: TGTGCCAGCAGCTTATCTTCCGGGAACACCTACGAGCAGTACTTC
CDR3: CASSLSSGNTYEQYF

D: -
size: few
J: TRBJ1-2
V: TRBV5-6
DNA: TGTGCCAGCAGCCGCGGGCGAGATGGCTACACCTTC
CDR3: CASSRGRDGYTF

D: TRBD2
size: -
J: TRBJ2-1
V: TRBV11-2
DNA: TGTGCCAGCAGGCTAGCGGGGCAGGTCAATGAGCAGTTCTTC
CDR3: CASRLAGQVNEQFF

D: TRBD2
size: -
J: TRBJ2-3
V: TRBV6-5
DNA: TGTGCCAGCAGTCCACCGGGACTAGCGGGGGGCCTGAGTACGCAGTATTTT
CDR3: CASSPPGLAGGLSTQYF

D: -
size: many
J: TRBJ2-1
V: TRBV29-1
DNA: TGCAGCGTTGAAGATCGGAATTTCGGTCGGGGGCTTGTCTTCTTC
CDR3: CSVEDRNFGRGLVFF

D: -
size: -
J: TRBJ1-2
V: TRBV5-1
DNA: TGCGCCAGCAGCCCGGGACAACATGGCTACACCTTC
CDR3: CASSPGQHGYTF

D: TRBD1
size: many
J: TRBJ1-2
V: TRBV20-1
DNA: TGCAGTGCTAAGCACCAGGGGGCAGATGGCTACACCTTC
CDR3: CSAKHQGADGYTF

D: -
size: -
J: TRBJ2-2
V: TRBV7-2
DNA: TGTGCCAGCAGTCCCACCTTTATCCACCCCGGGGAGCTGTTTTTT
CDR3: CASSPTFIHPGELFF

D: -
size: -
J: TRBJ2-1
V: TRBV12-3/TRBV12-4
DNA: TGTGCCAGCAGACTAGACAGGACCCGTGGCGAGCAGTTCTTC
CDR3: CASRLDRTRGEQFF

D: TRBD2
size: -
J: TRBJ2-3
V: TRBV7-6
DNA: TGTGCCAGCAGCTTAGGGTCATCCAGCGGGGCTAGCACAGATACGCAGTATTTT
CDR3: CASSLGSSSGASTDTQYF

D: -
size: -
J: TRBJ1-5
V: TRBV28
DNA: TGTGCCAGCGGCCAGACTAATAGCAATCAGCCCCAGCATTTT
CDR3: CASGQTNSNQPQHF

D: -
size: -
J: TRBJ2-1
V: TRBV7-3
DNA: TGTGCCAGCAGCCCCGCCCCCCGCAATGAGCAGTTCTTC
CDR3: CASSPAPRNEQFF

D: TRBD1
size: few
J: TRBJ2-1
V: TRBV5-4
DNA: TGTGCCAGCAGGGGACAGGGGAACAATGAGCAGTTCTTC
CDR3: CASRGQGNNEQFF

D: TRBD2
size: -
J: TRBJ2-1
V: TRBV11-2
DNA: TGTGCCAGCAGCTCCTTAGCGGGGGTCTCCTACAATGAGCAGTTCTTC
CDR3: CASSSLAGVSYNEQFF